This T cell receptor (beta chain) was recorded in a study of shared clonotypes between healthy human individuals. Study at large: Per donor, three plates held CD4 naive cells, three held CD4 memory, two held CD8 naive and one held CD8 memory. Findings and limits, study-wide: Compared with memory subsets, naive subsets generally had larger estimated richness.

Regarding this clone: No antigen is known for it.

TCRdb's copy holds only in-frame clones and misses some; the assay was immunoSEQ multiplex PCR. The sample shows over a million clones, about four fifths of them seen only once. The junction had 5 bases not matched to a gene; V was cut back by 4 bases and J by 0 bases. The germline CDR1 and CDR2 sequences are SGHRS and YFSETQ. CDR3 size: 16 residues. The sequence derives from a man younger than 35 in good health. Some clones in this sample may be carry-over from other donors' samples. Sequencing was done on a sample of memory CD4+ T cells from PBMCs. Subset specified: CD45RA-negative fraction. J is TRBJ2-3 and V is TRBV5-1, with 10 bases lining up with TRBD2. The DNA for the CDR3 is TGCGCCAGCAGCACGGGACTAGCGACAAGCACAGATACGCAGTATTTT. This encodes CASSTGLATSTDTQYF.